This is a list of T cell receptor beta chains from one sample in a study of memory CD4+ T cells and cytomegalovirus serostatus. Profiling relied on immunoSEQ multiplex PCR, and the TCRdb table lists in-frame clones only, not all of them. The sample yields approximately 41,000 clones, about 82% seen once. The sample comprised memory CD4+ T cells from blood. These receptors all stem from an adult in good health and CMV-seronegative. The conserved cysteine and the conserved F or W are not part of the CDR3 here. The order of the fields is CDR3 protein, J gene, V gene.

CDR3 protein: ASSLGRTGGANVLT; J gene: TRBJ2-6; V gene: TRBV5-1
CDR3 protein: ASSVKPGQGSMNTEAF; J gene: TRBJ1-1; V gene: TRBV9
CDR3 protein: ASSQGTGDYMSDTQY; J gene: TRBJ2-3; V gene: TRBV4-3
CDR3 protein: ASSQLGTLSYEQY; J gene: TRBJ2-7; V gene: TRBV7-9
CDR3 protein: ASSPGQGKETQY; J gene: TRBJ2-5; V gene: TRBV5-1
CDR3 protein: ASRPGGAVNTGELF; J gene: TRBJ2-2; V gene: TRBV19
CDR3 protein: ASSRLQGPLAKNIQY; J gene: TRBJ2-4; V gene: TRBV5-4
CDR3 protein: ASSLDGSTRGAWRQF; J gene: TRBJ2-1; V gene: TRBV11-2
CDR3 protein: ASSTPPDYGYT; J gene: TRBJ1-2; V gene: TRBV6-6
CDR3 protein: ASSLSDRVLVEQY; J gene: TRBJ2-7; V gene: TRBV5-5
CDR3 protein: ASSLDGGRTTGELF; J gene: TRBJ2-2; V gene: TRBV5-4
CDR3 protein: AWRLAGRETQY; J gene: TRBJ2-5; V gene: TRBV30
CDR3 protein: ASSLVIEGQGAYEQY; J gene: TRBJ2-7; V gene: TRBV11-2
CDR3 protein: ASSLAGLAGGVDTQY; J gene: TRBJ2-3; V gene: TRBV7-2
CDR3 protein: ASSPWDTTDTQY; J gene: TRBJ2-3; V gene: TRBV5-1
CDR3 protein: ATSRGPRASYNEQF; J gene: TRBJ2-1; V gene: TRBV15
CDR3 protein: AWRTSSGANVLT; J gene: TRBJ2-6; V gene: TRBV30
CDR3 protein: ACQQNVETQY; J gene: TRBJ2-5; V gene: TRBV30
CDR3 protein: ASSPAHYGYT; J gene: TRBJ1-2; V gene: TRBV2
CDR3 protein: ASSLRQFGYT; J gene: TRBJ1-2; V gene: TRBV13
CDR3 protein: ASSFPGGYEQY; J gene: TRBJ2-7; V gene: TRBV28
CDR3 protein: ASSYPRTGSDEQF; J gene: TRBJ2-1; V gene: TRBV6-6
CDR3 protein: ASSLGPASGETQY; J gene: TRBJ2-5; V gene: TRBV7-2
CDR3 protein: ASKSGLSVDSNQPQH; J gene: TRBJ1-5; V gene: TRBV7-2
CDR3 protein: ASSQGHELTGEQY; J gene: TRBJ2-7; V gene: TRBV4-2
CDR3 protein: ASSTRLGPSYEQY; J gene: TRBJ2-7; V gene: TRBV9
CDR3 protein: ASSIRGISNQPQH; J gene: TRBJ1-5; V gene: TRBV19
CDR3 protein: ASSKFSQTDEKLF; J gene: TRBJ1-4; V gene: TRBV21-1
CDR3 protein: ARGGAGANVLT; J gene: TRBJ2-6; V gene: TRBV2
CDR3 protein: ASSTGGSGNTIY; J gene: TRBJ1-3; V gene: TRBV10-2
CDR3 protein: ASSLGGATKVAYEQY; J gene: TRBJ2-7; V gene: TRBV5-4
CDR3 protein: ASSTPTGGHGYT; J gene: TRBJ1-2; V gene: TRBV7-9
CDR3 protein: ASRGAGLGNTEAF; J gene: TRBJ1-1; V gene: TRBV5-1
CDR3 protein: ASSLSDNQPQH; J gene: TRBJ1-5; V gene: TRBV5-6
CDR3 protein: ASSLSAYTRTDTQY; J gene: TRBJ2-3; V gene: TRBV5-4
CDR3 protein: ASSPDSSYNEQF; J gene: TRBJ2-1; V gene: TRBV18
CDR3 protein: SASSVGTQY; J gene: TRBJ2-5; V gene: TRBV20-1
CDR3 protein: SVYEAGYEQY; J gene: TRBJ2-7; V gene: TRBV29-1